This T cell receptor (beta chain) was captured by sequencing in a study of CD8 T cells in ankylosing spondylitis. General study findings and limits: It was reported that disease-linked clones were significantly enriched in matched ankylosing spondylitis synovial fluid. Made up of about eight highly homologous variants, a TCR beta motif appeared characteristic of ankylosing spondylitis blood.

CDR3 length: 12 residues. The V and J ends lost 2 bases and 6 bases respectively, with 5 bases between them. CDR1 SEHNR and CDR2 FQNEAQ come from the germline V gene (reference sequence). This clonotype was recorded a few times. Its antigen is as yet unknown. TCRdb re-derived calls from the 5' RACE reads in MiXCR, one entry per CDR3 protein. The table lists fewer than 200,000 distinct CDR3 sequences, approximately 18% of them singletons. The sequenced material came from blood, either unsorted or a sorted T cell fraction (not recorded which). The source of this sequence is a male donor aged 5-29 years with ankylosing spondylitis or in good health (not recorded which). V is TRBV7-9 and J is TRBJ2-1, with no clear D. This chain's CDR3 is CASSLSSNEQFF. The CDR3 bases are TGTGCCAGCAGCTTATCGTCCAATGAGCAGTTCTTC. Full variable domain (outside the CDR3, taken from reference TRBV7-9 and TRBJ2-1): DTGVSQNPRHKITKRGQNVTFRCDPISEHNRLYWYRQTLGQGPEFLTYFQNEAQLEKSRLLSDRFSAERPKGSFSTLEIQRTEQGDSAMYLCASSLSSNEQFFGPGTRLTVL.